This TCR beta chain was captured in a study of T cell responses to AZD1222 COVID-19 vaccine. Turning to the study itself: Researchers grouped second doses given at about 4 or about 12 weeks into one pool.

V was pared by 3 bases and J by 4 bases, with 14 bases between. This CDR3 comprises 15 residues. The germline V gene has CDR1 MNHEY and CDR2 SVGEGT. The study, taken as a whole, reports: Two doses of AZD1222 preceded a rise in Spike-specific TCR breadth and depth.

Of note for this clone: Its specificity is not known.

Assay: immunoSEQ multiplex PCR; the TCRdb copy retains only in-frame clones and omits some. The sample contains about 110,000 clones, 81% of which appear only once. The material was peripheral blood, obtained on day 0 of AZD1222 vaccination. The source is an adult in good health. The chain links TRBV6-2 or TRBV6-3 to TRBJ2-3; tentatively, D is TRBD2 (5 bases). The CDR3 reads CASSYRASNADTQYF. The CDR3 coding sequence is TGTGCCAGCAGTTATAGGGCTAGCAACGCAGATACGCAGTATTTT.